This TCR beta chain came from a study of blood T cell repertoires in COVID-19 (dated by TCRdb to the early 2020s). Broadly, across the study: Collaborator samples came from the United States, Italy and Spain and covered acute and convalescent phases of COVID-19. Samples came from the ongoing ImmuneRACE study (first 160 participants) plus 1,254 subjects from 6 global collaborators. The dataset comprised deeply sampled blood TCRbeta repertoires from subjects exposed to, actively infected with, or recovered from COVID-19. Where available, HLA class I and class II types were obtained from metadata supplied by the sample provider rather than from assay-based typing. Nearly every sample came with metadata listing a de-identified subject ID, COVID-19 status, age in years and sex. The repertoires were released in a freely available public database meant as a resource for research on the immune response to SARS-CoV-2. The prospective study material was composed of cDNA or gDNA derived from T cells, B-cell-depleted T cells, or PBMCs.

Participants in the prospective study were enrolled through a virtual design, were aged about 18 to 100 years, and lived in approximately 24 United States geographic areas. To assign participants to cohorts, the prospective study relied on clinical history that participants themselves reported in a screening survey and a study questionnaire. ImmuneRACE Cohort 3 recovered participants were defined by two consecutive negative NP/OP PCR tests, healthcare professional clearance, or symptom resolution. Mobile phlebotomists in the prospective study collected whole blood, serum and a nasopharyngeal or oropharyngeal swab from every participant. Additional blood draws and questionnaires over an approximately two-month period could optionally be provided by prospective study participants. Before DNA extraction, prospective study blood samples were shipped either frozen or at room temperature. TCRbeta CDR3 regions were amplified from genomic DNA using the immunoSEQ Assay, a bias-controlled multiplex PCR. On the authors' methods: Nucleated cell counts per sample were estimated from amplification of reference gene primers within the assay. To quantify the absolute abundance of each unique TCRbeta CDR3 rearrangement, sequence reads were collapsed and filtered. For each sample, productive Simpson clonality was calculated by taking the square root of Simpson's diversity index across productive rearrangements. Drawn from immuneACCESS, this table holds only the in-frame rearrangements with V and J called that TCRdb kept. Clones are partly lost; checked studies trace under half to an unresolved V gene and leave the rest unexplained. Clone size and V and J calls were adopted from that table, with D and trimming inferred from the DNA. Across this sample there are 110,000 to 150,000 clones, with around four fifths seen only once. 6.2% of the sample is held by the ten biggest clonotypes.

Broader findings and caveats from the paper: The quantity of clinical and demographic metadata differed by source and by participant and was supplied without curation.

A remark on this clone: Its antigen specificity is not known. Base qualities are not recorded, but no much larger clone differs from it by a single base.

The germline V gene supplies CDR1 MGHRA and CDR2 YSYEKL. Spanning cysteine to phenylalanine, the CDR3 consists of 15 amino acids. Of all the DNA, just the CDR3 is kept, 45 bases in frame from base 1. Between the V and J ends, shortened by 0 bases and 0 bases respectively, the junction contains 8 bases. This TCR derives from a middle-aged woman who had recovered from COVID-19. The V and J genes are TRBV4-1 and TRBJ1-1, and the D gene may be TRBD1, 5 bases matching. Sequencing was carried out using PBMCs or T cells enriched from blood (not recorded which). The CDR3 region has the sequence CASSQDPGLNTEAFF. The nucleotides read TGCGCCAGCAGCCAAGATCCAGGGCTGAACACTGAAGCTTTCTTT.